This entry lists 20 T cell receptor beta chains sequenced from one sample in a study of CD8 T cell repertoires and HIV-1 epitope variants. No cognate antigen is known for these TCRs. The method was immunoSEQ multiplex PCR; TCRdb's version includes in-frame clones alone and lacks a portion of them. The sample consists of over 1,500 clones, about 69% of them appearing once. Sequenced: cultured CD8+ T cells derived from PBMCs. Every receptor here comes from a male donor with HIV.

The rearrangement uses TRBV11-2 and TRBJ1-5, with D possibly matching TRBD1 (5 bases). The germline V and J ends were trimmed by 5 bases and 6 bases, with 14 bases remaining between them. The germline V gene has CDR1 SGHAT and CDR2 FQNNGV. This CDR3 has 14 residues. The CDR3 loop is CASSRDQEGQPQHF. CDR3 nucleotides: TGTGCCAGCAGCAGGGACCAGGAGGGTCAGCCCCAGCATTTT. The whole variable domain, remainder taken from reference TRBV11-2 and TRBJ1-5, is EAGVAQSPRYKIIEKRQSVAFWCNPISGHATLYWYQQILGQGPKLLIQFQNNGVVDDSQLPKDRFSAERLKGVDSTLKIQPAKLEDSAVYLCASSRDQEGQPQHFGDGTRLSIL.

The chain recombines TRBV4-1 with TRBJ1-3; TRBD1 matches at 7 bases. The germline V gene has CDR1 MGHRA and CDR2 YSYEKL. The CDR3 covers 15 residues. V trimming: 5 bases; J trimming: 0 bases; junction bases outside the gene matches: 4. CDR3 sequence: CASSGGTVSGNTIYF. The DNA of the CDR3 is TGCGCCAGCAGCGGCGGGACAGTCTCTGGAAACACCATATATTTT.

The genes are TRBV28 and TRBJ2-7, with TRBD1 matching over 9 bases. Unmatched junction bases numbered 6, after V lost 4 bases and J lost 5 bases. Germline loops: CDR1 MDHEN, CDR2 SYDVKM. This CDR3 contains 14 residues. The CDR3, as DNA: TGTGCCAGCAGTTCCCGGGGGACAGGGAACGAGCAGTACTTC. It codes for CASSSRGTGNEQYF.

The rearrangement joins TRBV7-3 to TRBJ1-1; D is ambiguous. The V end was cut by 6 bases, the J end by 1 base, with 9 bases between. Per germline, CDR1 SGHTA and CDR2 FQGTGA. The CDR3 has 13 residues. The CDR3 nucleotides are TGTGCCAGCAGGGACTCAGGGAACACTGAAGCTTTCTTT. It is translated as CASRDSGNTEAFF. The full variable domain, completed using reference TRBV7-3 and TRBJ1-1, is GAGVSQTPSNKVTEKGKYVELRCDPISGHTALYWYRQSLGQGPEFLIYFQGTGAADDSGLPNDRFFAVRPEGSVSTLKIQRTERGDSAVYLCASRDSGNTEAFFGQGTRLTVV.

The chain uses TRBV15 and TRBJ2-5; unclear D gene. V was pared by 0 bases and J by 4 bases, with 6 bases between. CDR3 length equals 13 residues. Germline V lookup: CDR1 LNHNV, CDR2 YYDKDF (reference sequence). For the CDR3, the DNA is TGTGCCACCAGCAGAGATCGGAGAGAGACCCAGTACTTC. Its protein is CATSRDRRETQYF.

The gene calls are TRBV2 and TRBJ2-7; perhaps TRBD2 as D (6 bases). The CDR3 runs to 14 residues. V lost 0 bases to trimming and J lost 3 bases, with 9 bases between them. Germline lookup yields CDR1 SNHLY and CDR2 FYNNEI. CDR3 region: CASSEAVSGYEQYF. CDR3 nucleotide sequence: TGTGCCAGCAGTGAAGCGGTTAGCGGCTACGAGCAGTACTTC. The variable domain in full, with the rest retrieved from reference TRBV2 and TRBJ2-7, is EPEVTQTPSHQVTQMGQEVILRCVPISNHLYFYWYRQILGQKVEFLVSFYNNEISEKSEIFDDQFSVERPDGSNFTLKIRSTKLEDSAMYFCASSEAVSGYEQYFGPGTRLTVT.

This clone showed up just once. This sequence joins TRBV18 and TRBJ2-1; maybe TRBD2 (6 bases). Trimming left V 3 bases short and J 4 bases short, with 10 bases between. CDR1 and CDR2 from the germline V gene are KGHSH and LQKENI. CDR3 length: 14 residues. In DNA, the CDR3 is TGTGCCAGCTCACCTCTCGGGGGTTACAATGAGCAGTTCTTC. Translated, it gives CASSPLGGYNEQFF.

The V and J genes are TRBV28 and TRBJ2-3; D unresolved. The CDR3 loop spans 14 amino acids. Germline lookup yields CDR1 MDHEN and CDR2 SYDVKM. Deletions cut 5 bases from V and 0 bases from J, with 9 bases between. The CDR3 bases are TGTGCCAGCAGTCCGGTAGTAAGCACAGATACGCAGTATTTT. Translating it yields CASSPVVSTDTQYF.

CDR3 amino acids: CASSLEGYSNQPQHF. CDR3 in DNA: TGTGCCAGCAGCTTAGAAGGTTATAGCAATCAGCCCCAGCATTTT. The chain links TRBV7-2 to TRBJ1-5; D not certain. The germline CDR1 and CDR2 sequences are SGHTA and FQGNSA. V was trimmed by 1 base and J by 0 bases, leaving 7 bases between them. The CDR3 is 15 residues long.

The chain employs TRBV6-5 and TRBJ2-1; 9 bases are shared with TRBD2. The CDR3 length is 15 residues. Germline-derived CDR1 and CDR2 are MNHEY and SVGAGI. V shed 5 bases and J 0 bases; nucleotides not matched to a gene: 2. CDR3 nucleotides: TGTGCCAGCAGTCTTAGCGGGAGCTCCTACAATGAGCAGTTCTTC. Protein product: CASSLSGSSYNEQFF.

This clone showed up just once. The chain has TRBV6-5 and TRBJ1-1, with 10 bases that match TRBD1. Germline lookup yields CDR1 MNHEY and CDR2 SVGAGI. Trimming at V came to 2 bases and at J to 6 bases, leaving 0 bases not matched to a gene. The CDR3 spans 13 residues. CDR3 sequence (DNA): TGTGCCAGCAGTTACGGGACAGGGGCTGAAGCTTTCTTT. It is translated as CASSYGTGAEAFF.

V and J are TRBV6-5 and TRBJ2-3; 7 bases line up with TRBD1. V shed 2 bases and J 5 bases; nucleotides not matched to a gene: 4. This CDR3 is built from 14 residues. Germline V lookup: CDR1 MNHEY, CDR2 SVGAGI. CDR3 in amino acids: CASSYDRAGDTQYF. Here the CDR3 DNA reads TGTGCCAGCAGTTACGACAGGGCAGGAGATACGCAGTATTTT.

The chain links TRBV28 to TRBJ2-3; D unresolved. Germline CDR1 is MDHEN and CDR2 is SYDVKM. The CDR3 consists of 14 residues. The V end was cut by 3 bases, the J end by 2 bases, with 9 bases between. The CDR3 loop reads CASSFTSLTDTQYF. As DNA, the CDR3 is TGTGCCAGCAGTTTTACTTCACTCACAGATACGCAGTATTTT.

This sequence joins TRBV19 and TRBJ2-1; D is possibly TRBD2 (5 bases). CDR1 and CDR2 from the germline V gene are LNHDA and SQIVND (reference sequence). This CDR3 has 13 amino acids. V lost 3 bases, J lost 4 bases, and 7 bases lay in between. This CDR3 is CASSIGDYNEQFF. The CDR3 bases are TGTGCCAGTAGTATCGGGGATTACAATGAGCAGTTCTTC.

The J gene is TRBJ2-7, the V gene TRBV6-1; the D gene is possibly TRBD1 (6 bases). V lost 6 bases and J lost 1, with 10 bases in between. The CDR3 is 13 residues long. CDR1 and CDR2 from the germline V gene are MNHNS and SASEGT. In DNA, the CDR3 is TGTGCCAGCAGACAACAGGGTTCCTACGAGCAGTACTTC. Encoded protein: CASRQQGSYEQYF.

The CDR3 sequence: CASSLGLAGGPTDTQYF. CDR3 nucleotides: TGTGCCAGCAGCTTGGGACTAGCGGGAGGGCCCACAGATACGCAGTATTTT. The chain joins TRBV7-2 to TRBJ2-3; 16 bases are a match to TRBD2. This CDR3 region has 17 residues. Germline CDR1 SGHTA, CDR2 FQGNSA. V shed 3 bases and J 2 bases; nucleotides not matched to a gene: 2.

Only a few counts were recorded for this clone. This chain uses TRBV19 with TRBJ2-5; D gene ambiguous. CDR3 size: 12 residues. The V gene's germline CDR1 is LNHDA and CDR2 SQIVND (reference sequence). The V end lost 5 bases, the J end lost 2 bases, and 6 bases lay between the germline ends. The CDR3, as DNA: TGTGCCAGTAGTGTAGGTCAAGAGACCCAGTACTTC. It yields the protein CASSVGQETQYF.

This clone occurred a few times. Additional DNA sequences in this sample encode the identical CDR3. The rearrangement links TRBV6-5 to TRBJ1-1, with unresolved D. V was cut by 0 bases and J by 2 bases, with 1 base left in between. The CDR3 contains 12 residues. Germline V lookup: CDR1 MNHEY, CDR2 SVGAGI. The CDR3 here is CASSYSNTEAFF. The CDR3 nucleotides read TGTGCCAGCAGTTACTCCAACACTGAAGCTTTCTTT.

This rearrangement joins TRBV28 to TRBJ1-1; TRBD1 matches 7 bases. The CDR3 consists of 17 residues. With V trimmed by 2 bases and J by 8 bases, 17 bases remained unmatched. Germline assignment: CDR1 MDHEN and CDR2 SYDVKM. For the CDR3, the DNA is TGTGCCAGCAGTTTAGACAGGGACCTGTCCTTTGCCAGGGAAGCTTTCTTT. It yields the protein CASSLDRDLSFAREAFF.

The chain links TRBV28 to TRBJ2-7; tentative D call: TRBD1 (5 bases). This CDR3 contains 13 residues. In germline, CDR1 is MDHEN, CDR2 SYDVKM. V lost 1 base to trimming and J lost 3 bases, with 7 bases between them. CDR3 residues: CASSLLDSYEQYF. The CDR3 region has the DNA TGTGCCAGCAGTTTATTAGACAGCTACGAGCAGTACTTC.